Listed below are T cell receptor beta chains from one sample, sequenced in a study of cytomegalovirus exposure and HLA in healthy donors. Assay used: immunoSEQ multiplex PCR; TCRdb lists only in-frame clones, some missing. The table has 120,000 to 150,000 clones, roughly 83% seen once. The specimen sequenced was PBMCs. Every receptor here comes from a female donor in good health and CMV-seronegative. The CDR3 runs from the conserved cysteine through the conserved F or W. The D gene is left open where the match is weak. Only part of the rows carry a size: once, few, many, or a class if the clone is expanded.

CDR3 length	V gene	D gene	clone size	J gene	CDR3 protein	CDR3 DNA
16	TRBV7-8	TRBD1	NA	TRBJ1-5	CASSPRQGVGNQPQHF	TGTGCCAGCAGCCCTAGACAGGGAGTGGGCAATCAGCCCCAGCATTTT
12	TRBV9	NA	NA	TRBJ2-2	CASSVSTGELFF	TGTGCCAGCAGCGTCAGTACCGGGGAGCTGTTTTTT
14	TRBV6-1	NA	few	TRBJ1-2	CASSEGTEIYGYTF	TGTGCCAGCAGTGAAGGGACAGAAATATATGGCTACACCTTC
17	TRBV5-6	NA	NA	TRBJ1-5	CASSPHGWGRGNQPQHF	TGTGCCAGCAGCCCTCACGGGTGGGGCAGGGGCAATCAGCCCCAGCATTTT
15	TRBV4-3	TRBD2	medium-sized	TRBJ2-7	CASSAGTSASYEQYF	TGCGCCAGCAGCGCTGGGACTAGCGCATCCTACGAGCAGTACTTC
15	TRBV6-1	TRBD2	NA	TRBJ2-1	CASNKPGLAGQYQFF	TGTGCCAGCAACAAACCGGGACTAGCGGGTCAGTATCAGTTCTTC
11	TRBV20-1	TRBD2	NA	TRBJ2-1	CSARGLAGQFF	TGCAGTGCTAGGGGACTAGCGGGACAGTTCTTC
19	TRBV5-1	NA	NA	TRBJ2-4	CASSLVGQPSNGDKNIQYF	TGCGCCAGCAGCTTAGTCGGCCAACCCTCGAACGGGGACAAAAACATTCAGTACTTC
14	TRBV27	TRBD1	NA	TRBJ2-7	CASNRQGRSYEQYF	TGTGCCAGCAACCGACAGGGACGCTCCTACGAGCAGTACTTC
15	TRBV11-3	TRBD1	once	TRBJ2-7	CASSLDRNKVYEQYF	TGTGCCAGCAGCCTGGACAGGAACAAAGTTTACGAGCAGTACTTC
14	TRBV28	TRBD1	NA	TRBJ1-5	CASSSQGAEQPQHF	TGTGCCAGCAGTTCGCAGGGGGCGGAACAGCCCCAGCATTTT
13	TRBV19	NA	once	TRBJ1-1	CASSIPGHREAFF	TGTGCCAGTAGTATACCGGGACACCGAGAAGCTTTCTTT
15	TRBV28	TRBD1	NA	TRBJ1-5	CASSPGQGVNQPQHF	TGTGCCAGCAGCCCAGGACAGGGGGTCAATCAGCCCCAGCATTTT
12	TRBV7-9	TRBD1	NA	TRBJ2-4	CASSDRGYIQYF	TGTGCCAGCAGCGACAGGGGCTACATTCAGTACTTC
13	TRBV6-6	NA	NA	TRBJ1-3	CASSSDRPSIPGF	TGTGCCAGCAGTTCCGACAGGCCATCCATTCCGGGTTTT
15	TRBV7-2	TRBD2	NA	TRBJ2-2	CASSPGLAGTGELFF	TGTGCCAGCAGCCCGGGACTAGCGGGGACCGGGGAGCTGTTTTTT
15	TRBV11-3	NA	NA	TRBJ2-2	CASSLGEAHSGELFF	TGTGCCAGCAGCCTAGGGGAGGCCCACAGCGGGGAGCTGTTTTTT
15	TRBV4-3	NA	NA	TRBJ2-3	CASSQGQDITDTQYF	TGCGCCAGCAGCCAAGGACAGGACATCACAGATACGCAGTATTTT
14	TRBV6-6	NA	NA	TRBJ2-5	CASRSQGYKETQYF	TGTGCCAGCAGATCGCAGGGCTATAAAGAGACCCAGTACTTC
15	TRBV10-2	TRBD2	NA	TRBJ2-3	CASSESGLAGDTQYF	TGCGCCAGCAGTGAGTCGGGGCTAGCGGGGGATACGCAGTATTTT
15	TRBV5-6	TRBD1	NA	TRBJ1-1	CASSPGGTGGTEAFF	TGTGCCAGCAGTCCGGGGGGGACAGGGGGGACTGAAGCTTTCTTT
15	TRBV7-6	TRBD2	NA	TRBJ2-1	CASSLVAGGPGEQFF	TGTGCCAGCAGCTTAGTAGCGGGAGGGCCGGGTGAGCAGTTCTTC
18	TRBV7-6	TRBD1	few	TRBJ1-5	CASSSKDPGQGFDQPQHF	TGTGCCAGCAGCTCCAAGGACCCGGGACAGGGGTTTGATCAGCCCCAGCATTTT
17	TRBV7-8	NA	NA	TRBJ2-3	CASSPSVQGFSTDTQYF	TGTGCCAGCAGCCCTTCGGTGCAGGGTTTTAGCACAGATACGCAGTATTTT
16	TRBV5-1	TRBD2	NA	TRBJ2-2	CASSLVAGRVTGELFF	TGCGCCAGCAGCTTGGTGGCAGGGAGGGTCACCGGGGAGCTGTTTTTT
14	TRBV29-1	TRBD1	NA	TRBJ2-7	CSVGGTGSAYEQYF	TGCAGCGTTGGAGGGACAGGGTCTGCTTACGAGCAGTACTTC
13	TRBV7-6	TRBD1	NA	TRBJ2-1	CASSQTRGHEQFF	TGTGCCAGCAGCCAAACCAGGGGGCATGAGCAGTTCTTC
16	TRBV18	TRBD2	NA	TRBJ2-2	CASSPGLAGDTGELFF	TGTGCCAGCTCACCGGGACTAGCGGGGGACACCGGGGAGCTGTTTTTT
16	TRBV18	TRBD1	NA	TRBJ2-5	CASSPRPGQAVETQYF	TGTGCCAGCTCACCACGTCCGGGACAGGCCGTAGAGACCCAGTACTTC
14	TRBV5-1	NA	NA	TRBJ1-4	CASSPGTKNEKLFF	TGCGCCAGCAGCCCCGGAACTAAAAATGAAAAACTGTTTTTT
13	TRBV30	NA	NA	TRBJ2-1	CAWSRHFRDEQFF	TGTGCCTGGAGCCGTCATTTTCGGGATGAGCAGTTCTTC
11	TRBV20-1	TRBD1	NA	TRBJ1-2	CSASRGMVAPF	TGCAGTGCTAGCAGGGGGATGGTGGCCCCCTTC
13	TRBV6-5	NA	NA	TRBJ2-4	CASSYGGTDIQYF	TGTGCCAGCAGTTACGGGGGGACGGACATTCAGTACTTC
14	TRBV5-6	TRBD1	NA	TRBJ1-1	CASSFNRGLTEAFF	TGTGCCAGCAGCTTCAACAGGGGGCTCACTGAAGCTTTCTTT
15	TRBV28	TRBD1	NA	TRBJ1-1	CASIEGAGGNTEAFF	TGTGCCAGCATCGAGGGGGCTGGTGGGAACACTGAAGCTTTCTTT
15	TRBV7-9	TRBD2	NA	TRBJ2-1	CASSLLAGGEGEQFF	TGTGCCAGCAGCCTGCTAGCGGGAGGGGAGGGGGAGCAGTTCTTC
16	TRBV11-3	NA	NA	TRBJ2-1	CASSLMGDNSYNEQFF	TGTGCCAGCAGCTTAATGGGTGACAATTCCTACAATGAGCAGTTCTTC
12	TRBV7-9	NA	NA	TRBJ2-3	CASRGRRDTQYF	TGTGCCAGCCGTGGTCGGAGAGATACGCAGTATTTT
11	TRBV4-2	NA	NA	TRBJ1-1	CASSLDRQAFF	TGTGCCAGCAGCCTGGACAGACAAGCTTTCTTT
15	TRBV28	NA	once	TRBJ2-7	CASSPLVKGAGEQYF	TGTGCCAGCAGTCCTTTGGTAAAGGGGGCGGGGGAGCAGTACTTC
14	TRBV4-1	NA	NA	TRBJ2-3	CASSQGPGADTQYF	TGCGCCAGCAGCCAAGGTCCGGGGGCAGATACGCAGTATTTT
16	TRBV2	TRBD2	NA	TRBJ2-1	CASLRFTSGGAGEQFF	TGTGCCAGCCTTAGGTTCACTAGCGGGGGGGCTGGGGAGCAGTTCTTC
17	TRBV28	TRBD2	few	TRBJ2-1	CASSRKPGLAGYNEQFF	TGTGCCAGCAGCCGAAAACCGGGACTAGCGGGGTACAATGAGCAGTTCTTC